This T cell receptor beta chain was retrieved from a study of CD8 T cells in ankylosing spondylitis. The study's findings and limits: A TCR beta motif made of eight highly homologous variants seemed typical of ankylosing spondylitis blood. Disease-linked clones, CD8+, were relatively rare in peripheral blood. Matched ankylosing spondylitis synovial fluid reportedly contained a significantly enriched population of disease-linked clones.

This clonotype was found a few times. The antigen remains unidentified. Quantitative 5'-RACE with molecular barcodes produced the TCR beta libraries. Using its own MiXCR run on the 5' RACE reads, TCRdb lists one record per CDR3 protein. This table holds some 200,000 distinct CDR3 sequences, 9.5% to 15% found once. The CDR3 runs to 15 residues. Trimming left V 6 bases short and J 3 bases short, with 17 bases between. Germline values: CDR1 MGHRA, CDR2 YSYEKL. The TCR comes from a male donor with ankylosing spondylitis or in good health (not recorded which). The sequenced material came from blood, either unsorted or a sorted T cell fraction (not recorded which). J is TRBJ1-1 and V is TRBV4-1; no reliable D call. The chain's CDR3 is CASRFTWEEDTEAFF. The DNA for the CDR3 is TGCGCCAGCAGGTTTACCTGGGAGGAGGACACTGAAGCTTTCTTT.